This TCR beta chain comes out of a study of cytomegalovirus exposure and HLA in healthy donors. Overall study context: Out of several hundred genotyped donors, about 84% belonged to the Caucasian-associated ancestry cluster.

This clone was seen more than once but under ten times. Use of 60 Vbeta and 13 Jbeta primers characterized the PCR. The data were produced by immunoSEQ multiplex PCR, yet TCRdb's version contains in-frame clones alone and is incomplete. The sample has under 200,000 clones, around 79% seen once. The V end was cut by 1 base, the J end by 6 bases, with 15 bases between. Germline CDR1 and CDR2: SEHNR and FQNEAQ (reference sequence). The CDR3 is 15 amino acids. The sequence came from a female donor in good health and CMV-seronegative. This chain uses TRBV7-9 with TRBJ1-2; perhaps TRBD1 as D (6 bases). Sequencing was done on a sample of PBMCs. CDR3 residues: CASSLGRGQRDGYTF. CDR3 bases: TGTGCCAGCAGCTTAGGGAGAGGACAGCGAGATGGCTACACCTTC. The full variable domain, its missing parts supplied by reference TRBV7-9 and TRBJ1-2, is DTGVSQNPRHKITKRGQNVTFRCDPISEHNRLYWYRQTLGQGPEFLTYFQNEAQLEKSRLLSDRFSAERPKGSFSTLEIQRTEQGDSAMYLCASSLGRGQRDGYTFGSGTRLTVV.